A single sample is the source of the 26 T cell receptor beta chains below, sequenced in a study of cytomegalovirus exposure and HLA in healthy donors. Vbeta (60) and Jbeta (13) primers were used in the PCR. Sequencing was performed with immunoSEQ multiplex PCR; in TCRdb, only in-frame clones are kept and a portion is missing. The table records around 78,000 clones, roughly 75% of them present only once. Sequencing input: PBMCs. These receptors were obtained from a male donor in good health and CMV-seronegative.

The J gene is TRBJ2-7, the V gene TRBV7-2; 9 nucleotides agree with TRBD2. Germline-derived CDR1 and CDR2 are SGHTA and FQGNSA. V gave up 1 base and J gave up 4 bases; unmatched junction bases: 8. The CDR3 runs 16 residues. CDR3 nucleotide sequence: TGTGCCAGCAGCTTAGGATTGCGGGGGGGCCGTTACGAGCAGTACTTC. This codes for CASSLGLRGGRYEQYF. The variable domain in full, with the rest retrieved from reference TRBV7-2 and TRBJ2-7, is GAGVSQSPSNKVTEKGKDVELRCDPISGHTALYWYRQSLGQGLEFLIYFQGNSAPDKSGLPSDRFSAERTGGSVSTLTIQRTQQEDSAVYLCASSLGLRGGRYEQYFGPGTRLTVT.

Regarding this clone: An end of the junction does not agree with germline; a read error may underlie this. The V gene is TRBV7-8, the J gene TRBJ1-5; D gene ambiguous. CDR1 SGHVS and CDR2 FQNEAQ come from the germline V gene. The CDR3 consists of 16 residues. The CDR3 nucleotides are TGTGCCAGCAGCTTAGTGCCCGGCTATAGCAATCAGCCCCAGAATTTT. Protein product: CASSLVPGYSNQPQNF.

This CDR3 reads CASNFRDTTSYEQYF. The CDR3 DNA sequence: TGTGCCAGCAACTTCCGGGACACTACCTCCTACGAGCAGTACTTC. This chain links TRBV2 with TRBJ2-7; tentative D call: TRBD1 (6 bases). Germline CDR1 reads SNHLY; CDR2 reads FYNNEI. V was clipped by 7 bases and J by 0 bases, with 16 bases between them. This CDR3 is built from 15 residues.

This rearrangement joins TRBV9 to TRBJ2-7; D gene ambiguous. The CDR3 is 15 residues long. The V gene lost 3 bases and the J gene lost 1 base, with 14 bases spanning the gap. CDR1 is SGDLS, CDR2 YYNGEE, per germline. The CDR3 bases are TGTGCCAGCAGCGCCGGGTTTTTGGGTTCCTACGAGCAGTACTTC. This translates into CASSAGFLGSYEQYF.

The count of this clone is one. Here the CDR3 reads CSARYGELFF. CDR3 coding DNA: TGCAGTGCTAGATACGGGGAGCTGTTTTTT. The chain has TRBV20-1 and TRBJ2-2; D gene uncertain. The CDR3 consists of 10 residues. CDR1 is DFQATT and CDR2 is SNEGSKA in the germline V gene (reference sequence). The V end was cut by 2 bases, the J end by 7 bases, with 2 bases between.

The genes are TRBV7-2 and TRBJ1-4; D gene unclear. The CDR3 length is 15 residues. Germline assignment: CDR1 SGHTA and CDR2 FQGNSA. The V end was cut by 3 bases, the J end by 3 bases, with 11 bases between. The CDR3 bases are TGTGCCAGCAGCTTTTCGGAGGCAGCTAATGAAAAACTGTTTTTT. Protein product: CASSFSEAANEKLFF.

The V gene is TRBV4-2, the J gene TRBJ2-3; 11 positions agree with TRBD2. Unmatched junction bases numbered 0, after V lost 3 bases and J lost 1 base. CDR3 size: 15 residues. The germline CDR1 and CDR2 sequences are LGHNA and YNFKEQ. The CDR3 DNA sequence: TGTGCCAGCAGCCAGGGACTAGCGGGCACAGATACGCAGTATTTT. Translated, it gives CASSQGLAGTDTQYF.

V usage is TRBV28 and J usage is TRBJ1-4; D is ambiguous. The ends were cut back, 7 bases at V and 2 bases at J, with 14 bases in the middle. Germline lookup yields CDR1 MDHEN and CDR2 SYDVKM. The CDR3 covers 15 residues. The CDR3 DNA follows: TGTGCCAGCACACCGACAAAGTCGACTAATGAAAAACTGTTTTTT. Residues: CASTPTKSTNEKLFF.

The chain is built from TRBV7-9 and TRBJ1-1, with 9 bases that match TRBD1. Trimming took 6 bases from V and 11 from J; bases not matched to a gene: 16. From germline, CDR1 is SEHNR and CDR2 FQNEAQ (reference sequence). CDR3 length equals 15 residues. CDR3 in amino acids: CASRYPGQGKTGAFF. DNA of the CDR3: TGTGCCAGCAGATACCCGGGACAGGGTAAAACCGGGGCTTTCTTT.

This clone was seen only once. CDR3: CASRPGTAHSYNEQFF. CDR3 bases: TGTGCCAGCAGACCGGGGACAGCTCATTCCTACAATGAGCAGTTCTTC. The chain links TRBV27 to TRBJ2-1; TRBD1 agrees at 7 bases. CDR1 is MNHEY, CDR2 SMNVEV, per germline (reference sequence). V gave up 6 bases and J gave up 1 base; unmatched junction bases: 9. The CDR3 contains 16 residues.

In this sample, this clone turned up a few times. The genes are TRBV27 and TRBJ1-2; perhaps TRBD1 as D (5 bases). Germline values: CDR1 MNHEY, CDR2 SMNVEV (reference sequence). This CDR3 contains 15 residues. Between the trimmed V and J ends, which lost 3 bases and 5 bases, there was a span of 16 bases. The CDR3 DNA sequence: TGTGCCAGCAGTTTGAACAACGGGGGTGGGTATGGCTACACCTTC. Translation: CASSLNNGGGYGYTF.

This clone was observed a handful of times. The V and J genes are TRBV5-1 and TRBJ2-7; 7 bases fit TRBD1. Trimming took 4 bases from V and 0 from J; bases not matched to a gene: 13. The length of the CDR3 is 17 residues. Germline-derived CDR1 and CDR2 are SGHRS and YFSETQ. In DNA, the CDR3 is TGCGCCAGCAGCCTTGCACTGACAGGGTTGAGCTCCTACGAGCAGTACTTC. Amino acids: CASSLALTGLSSYEQYF. Drawing the rest from reference TRBV5-1 and TRBJ2-7, the complete variable domain is KAGVTQTPRYLIKTRGQQVTLSCSPISGHRSVSWYQQTPGQGLQFLFEYFSETQRNKGNFPGRFSGRQFSNSRSEMNVSTLELGDSALYLCASSLALTGLSSYEQYFGPGTRLTVT.

The CDR3 reads CAGSRDRGQETQYF. The CDR3, as DNA: TGTGCCGGATCCCGGGACAGGGGGCAAGAGACCCAGTACTTC. The chain employs TRBV2 and TRBJ2-5; 11 nucleotides line up with TRBD1. The CDR3 has 14 amino acids. The germline CDR1 and CDR2 sequences are SNHLY and FYNNEI. The V segment lost 11 bases and the J segment 2 bases; nucleotides outside the gene matches: 7.

V and J are TRBV7-3 and TRBJ2-1; 8 bases map to TRBD2. The CDR3 spans 17 residues. The germline V gene encodes CDR1 SGHTA and CDR2 FQGTGA. V lost 4 bases and J lost 7; bases outside the gene matches: 15. The CDR3 nucleotides read TGTGCCAGCAGCTCAGAAGCCCAAGCGGGAGTCGGAAATGAGCAGTTCTTC. Amino acid sequence: CASSSEAQAGVGNEQFF.

V is TRBV9 and J is TRBJ1-3, with 10 bases matching TRBD1. The CDR3 has 15 residues. From germline, CDR1 is SGDLS and CDR2 YYNGEE. The V and J ends lost 2 bases and 2 bases, in that order; junction bases with no gene match: 1. In DNA form, the CDR3 reads TGTGCCAGCAGCGTGGGGACAGGGGCTGGAAACACCATATATTTT. Amino acids: CASSVGTGAGNTIYF.

About this clone: Germline is not matched at one junction end, which may reflect a read error. The chain links TRBV6-1 to TRBJ1-2; D is uncertain. CDR3 length: 15 amino acids. Germline V gene data show CDR1 as MNHNS and CDR2 as SASEGT. CDR3 amino acids: CASSESVPALTFYPF. The CDR3 coding sequence is TGTGCCAGCAGTGAATCGGTCCCTGCCTTAACCTTTTACCCCTTC.

This CDR3 is CSIVQAEGQGPNYEQYF. The CDR3 DNA sequence: TGCAGCATAGTACAAGCGGAGGGACAGGGACCGAACTACGAGCAGTACTTC. The V call is TRBV29-1, the J call TRBJ2-7; 9 positions match TRBD1. V gave up 8 bases and J gave up 3 bases; unmatched junction bases: 20. There are 17 residues in the CDR3. The germline V gene has CDR1 SQVTM and CDR2 ANQGSEA.

This clone appeared once. V and J are TRBV5-1 and TRBJ2-2, with TRBD1 matching 9 bases. Germline V CDR1 and CDR2: SGHRS, YFSETQ. The V and J ends lost 4 bases and 2 bases, in that order; junction bases with no gene match: 9. The CDR3 totals 17 residues. CDR3 amino acids: CASSPSGQGGNTGELFF. The CDR3 nucleotides are TGCGCCAGCAGCCCATCGGGACAGGGTGGCAACACCGGGGAGCTGTTTTTT.

The chain joins TRBV13 to TRBJ2-7, with 8 bases fitting TRBD1. This CDR3 comprises 15 residues. CDR1 is PRHDT, CDR2 FYEKMQ, per germline (reference sequence). The J segment lost 6 bases and the V segment lost 5 bases, leaving 12 bases of the junction unmatched. CDR3 protein: CASSTRPTGAGEQYF. The CDR3 DNA sequence: TGTGCCAGCAGCACCCGCCCGACAGGGGCCGGCGAGCAGTACTTC.

The rearrangement uses TRBV7-8 and TRBJ2-5; a possible D gene is TRBD2 (5 bases). Germline V lookup: CDR1 SGHVS, CDR2 FQNEAQ. There are 15 residues in the CDR3. V dropped 2 bases and J dropped 5 bases, with 15 bases sitting between them. The CDR3 sequence is CASSLRRVERETQYF. Here the CDR3 DNA reads TGTGCCAGCAGCTTACGGCGGGTTGAAAGGGAGACCCAGTACTTC.

J is TRBJ1-1 and V is TRBV5-1; D might be TRBD1 (5 bases). The CDR3 sequence is 14 residues long. Trimming cost V 4 bases and J 3 bases, with 13 bases left between them. Germline V gives CDR1 SGHRS, CDR2 YFSETQ. This chain's CDR3 is CASSDRNRDTEAFF. The CDR3 DNA reads as TGCGCCAGCAGCGACAGAAATCGGGACACTGAAGCTTTCTTT.

This chain connects TRBV15 to TRBJ1-1, with a tentative D call TRBD1 (5 bases). This CDR3 is 14 amino acids long. The germline V and J ends were trimmed by 1 base and 5 bases, with 11 bases remaining between them. The germline gives CDR1 LNHNV, CDR2 YYDKDF (reference sequence). The CDR3 region has the DNA TGTGCCACCAGCAGAGGTTGGGGGGGAACTGAAGCTTTCTTT. It specifies CATSRGWGGTEAFF.

The genes are TRBV9 and TRBJ2-3, with 8 bases identical to TRBD2. The germline V gene encodes CDR1 SGDLS and CDR2 YYNGEE. This CDR3 region has 17 residues. Trimming took 2 bases from V and 5 from J; bases not matched to a gene: 13. In DNA form, the CDR3 reads TGTGCCAGCAGCGTCGGGGGGGGCTCGAGGGTATTAGATACGCAGTATTTT. Translation gives CASSVGGGSRVLDTQYF.

This rearrangement joins TRBV19 to TRBJ1-6; 12 bases map to TRBD1. Germline loops: CDR1 LNHDA, CDR2 SQIVND (reference sequence). J was trimmed by 9 bases and V by 10 bases; bases with no gene match: 13. The CDR3 loop spans 16 amino acids. The CDR3 spells CATQIRDRGLGSPLHF. Here the CDR3 DNA reads TGTGCCACCCAAATCCGGGACAGGGGGCTTGGTTCACCCCTCCACTTT. Full variable domain (rest looked up from reference TRBV19 and TRBJ1-6): DGGITQSPKYLFRKEGQNVTLSCEQNLNHDAMYWYRQDPGQGLRLIYYSQIVNDFQKGDIAEGYSVSREKKESFPLTVTSAQKNPTAFYLCATQIRDRGLGSPLHFGNGTRLTVT.

In this sample, this clone turned up once. This rearrangement joins TRBV9 to TRBJ2-6; TRBD2 matches 12 bases. With V trimmed by 4 bases and J by 0 bases, 8 bases remained unmatched. CDR3 size: 19 residues. Germline assignment: CDR1 SGDLS and CDR2 YYNGEE. CDR3 region: CASSPSGTSGLSGANVLTF. For the CDR3, the DNA is TGTGCCAGCAGCCCATCCGGGACTAGCGGGCTCTCTGGGGCCAACGTCCTGACTTTC.

V gene TRBV6-5 combines with J gene TRBJ2-7; D is undetermined. Looked up from germline, CDR1 is MNHEY and CDR2 is SVGAGI. This CDR3 region has 13 residues. V was shortened by 2 bases and J by 1 base, with 6 bases between the two germline ends. The DNA of the CDR3 is TGTGCCAGCAGTTACCGTGTTTCCTACGAGCAGTACTTC. It is translated as CASSYRVSYEQYF.